These 7 T cell receptor beta chains were sequenced from one sample in a study of OX40 agonist ivuxolimab in advanced cancers. Here immunoSEQ multiplex PCR was the method, and the copy in TCRdb shows in-frame clones only, minus some. The table lists over 95,000 clones, 75% to 95% of them singletons, with about 0.31% in the top ten. The sample was CD4+ or CD8+ T cells sorted from blood, taken in a trial of the OX40 agonist ivuxolimab. The source is an adult with an advanced solid tumor such as melanoma, head and neck, liver or kidney cancer.

The V and J genes are TRBV28 and TRBJ1-4; weak D call: TRBD1 (5 bases). Germline V CDR1 and CDR2: MDHEN, SYDVKM. This CDR3 contains 15 residues. The V end lost 5 bases, the J end lost 7 bases, and 17 bases lay between the germline ends. The CDR3 is CASSPAGGSSEKLFF. CDR3 nucleotide sequence: TGTGCCAGCAGTCCCGCGGGGGGGTCAAGTGAAAAACTGTTTTTT.

This clone was seen only once. The rearrangement uses TRBV18 and TRBJ1-2; 10 bases fit TRBD1. This CDR3 comprises 16 residues. The trim removed 4 bases at V and 3 bases at J, leaving 8 bases unmatched. Germline V gene lookup returns CDR1 KGHSH and CDR2 LQKENI. CDR3 sequence reads: CASSLQTGGIDYGYTF. The DNA for the CDR3 is TGTGCCAGCTCACTTCAGACAGGGGGCATTGACTATGGCTACACCTTC. Based on the CDR3 plus reference TRBV18 and TRBJ1-2, the full variable domain is NAGVMQNPRHLVRRRGQEARLRCSPMKGHSHVYWYRQLPEEGLKFMVYLQKENIIDESGMPKERFSAEFPKEGPSILRIQQVVRGDSAAYFCASSLQTGGIDYGYTFGSGTRLTVV.

The chain couples TRBV5-4 to TRBJ2-7; 11 bases map to TRBD1. The CDR3 is 15 residues long. Germline CDR1 SGHNT, CDR2 YYREEE (reference sequence). V lost 4 bases to trimming and J lost 3 bases; unmatched junction nucleotides: 6. The CDR3 here is CASSPPGTGGYEQYF. The DNA of the CDR3 is TGTGCCAGCAGCCCCCCCGGGACAGGGGGCTACGAGCAGTACTTC.

The chain has TRBV7-8 and TRBJ2-7, with TRBD1 matching over 8 bases. The CDR3 is made up of 19 amino acids. CDR1 and CDR2 from the germline V gene are SGHVS and FQNEAQ. Trimming took 0 bases from V and 2 from J; bases not matched to a gene: 15. CDR3 amino acids: CASSLAQAGRGQAAYEQYF. The CDR3, as DNA: TGTGCCAGCAGCTTAGCACAAGCAGGTAGGGGACAGGCGGCCTACGAGCAGTACTTC.

The CDR3, as DNA: TGCGCCAGCAGCCAAAATGTAGAGAACACTGAAGCTTTCTTT. This gives the protein CASSQNVENTEAFF. The chain recombines TRBV5-1 with TRBJ1-1; no clear D. The V and J ends lost 4 bases and 1 base respectively, with 11 bases between them. The CDR3 is made up of 14 amino acids. Germline values: CDR1 SGHRS, CDR2 YFSETQ.

The chain joins TRBV5-5 to TRBJ1-2; TRBD1 is a possible D gene (5 bases). Trimming removed 1 base from V and 2 bases from J, with 6 bases in between. This CDR3 is 13 amino acids long. CDR1 is SGHKS and CDR2 is YYEKEE in the germline V gene (reference sequence). The CDR3 sequence: CASSLWDNYGYTF. CDR3 nucleotides: TGTGCCAGCAGCTTGTGGGACAACTATGGCTACACCTTC.

The V and J genes are TRBV19 and TRBJ2-1; D possibly corresponds to TRBD2 (5 bases). The CDR3 extends over 15 amino acids. With 0 bases removed from V and 7 bases from J, the gap between germline ends came to 13 bases. CDR1 is LNHDA and CDR2 is SQIVND in the germline V gene (reference sequence). The CDR3 spells CASSIERGLRNEQFF. CDR3 sequence (DNA): TGTGCCAGTAGTATAGAACGGGGATTAAGGAATGAGCAGTTCTTC.